This TCR beta chain was profiled in a study of blood T cell repertoires in COVID-19. Study details: Acute-phase and convalescent COVID-19 samples originated in the United States, Italy and Spain.

Participants were placed into cohorts based on the clinical history they reported. V was shortened by 7 bases and J by 7 bases, with 13 bases between the two germline ends. The CDR3 consists of 12 residues. Germline loops: CDR1 SGHTA, CDR2 FQGNSA. The method was immunoSEQ multiplex PCR; TCRdb's version includes in-frame clones alone and lacks a portion of them. This sample carries 160,000 or so clones, 82% of them seen once, and the ten largest clones take 15% to 20%. The TCR was taken from a man aged 60-69 years who had recovered from COVID-19. The V and J genes are TRBV7-2 and TRBJ1-2, with D uncertain. Source material: PBMCs or T cells enriched from blood (not recorded which). The CDR3, as DNA: TGTGCCAGCACCAACAGTGTAAGTGGCTACACCTTC. It yields the protein CASTNSVSGYTF.